This T cell receptor beta chain was identified in a study of cytomegalovirus exposure and HLA in healthy donors. Notes on this clone: Its antigen is undetermined.

General study findings and limits: TCR beta chains numbering approximately 150 were designated cytomegalovirus-associated. A few of the chains that were CMV-associated were confirmed in vitro to be specific for CMV antigens.

The CDR3 loop spans 15 amino acids. V dropped 5 bases and J dropped 7; count of bases not matched to a gene: 6. Germline CDR1 is MNHEY and CDR2 is SMNVEV (reference sequence). Repertoires were generated with immunoSEQ multiplex PCR, while TCRdb's copy carries only in-frame clones and drops some. The sample records about 280,000 clones, over 75% being singletons. Specimen: PBMCs. The chain joins TRBV27 to TRBJ1-5; 12 bases line up with TRBD1. The source of this sequence is a woman in her late teens or twenties in good health and CMV-seronegative. DNA for the CDR3: TGTGCCAGCAGTATGGGACAGGGGGCCCAGCAGCCCCAGCATTTT. This gives the protein CASSMGQGAQQPQHF.